The rows below give T cell receptor beta chains drawn from one sample of a study of Tregs in tolerant kidney transplant recipients. The data were produced by immunoSEQ multiplex PCR, yet TCRdb's version contains in-frame clones alone and is incomplete. The sample lists roughly 49,000 clones, more than 80% seen once, with 0.7% in the top ten. Specimen: Tregs from blood. These receptors were collected from a human donor in good health. Both conserved end residues are part of each CDR3. The order of the fields is V gene, D gene, J gene, clone size, CDR3 DNA, CDR3 protein. A D gene is named only where the DNA matches it firmly. Part of the rows lack a size; the others show once, few, many or a class for expanded clones.

V gene: TRBV7-2
D gene: -
J gene: TRBJ2-7
clone size: -
CDR3 DNA: TGTGCCGGGGGCAGATCCTCCTACGAGCAGTACTTC
CDR3 protein: CAGGRSSYEQYF

V gene: TRBV19
D gene: -
J gene: TRBJ1-1
clone size: -
CDR3 DNA: TGTGCCAGTAGTATAGCATCCAGGTCGATTGAAGCTTTCTTT
CDR3 protein: CASSIASRSIEAFF

V gene: TRBV7-9
D gene: TRBD2
J gene: TRBJ2-5
clone size: few
CDR3 DNA: TGTGCCAGCAGCTTCGGGACTAGCGGGGGCCAAGAGACCCAGTACTTC
CDR3 protein: CASSFGTSGGQETQYF

V gene: TRBV2
D gene: -
J gene: TRBJ1-5
clone size: -
CDR3 DNA: TGTGCCAGCAGTGCGAGGAGGGACAATCAGCCCCAGCATTTT
CDR3 protein: CASSARRDNQPQHF

V gene: TRBV11-2
D gene: -
J gene: TRBJ2-5
clone size: once
CDR3 DNA: TGTGCCAGCAGCTTGAGCCGAGGAGAGACCCAGTACTTC
CDR3 protein: CASSLSRGETQYF

V gene: TRBV6-6
D gene: -
J gene: TRBJ2-3
clone size: -
CDR3 DNA: TGTGCCAGCAGCCGTCGTGAGGGGGGCAGCACAGATACGCAGTATTTT
CDR3 protein: CASSRREGGSTDTQYF

V gene: TRBV5-6
D gene: -
J gene: TRBJ1-5
clone size: -
CDR3 DNA: TGTGCCAGCAGCACGCTACAAGTAGGACAGCCCCAGCATTTT
CDR3 protein: CASSTLQVGQPQHF

V gene: TRBV11-2
D gene: -
J gene: TRBJ1-1
clone size: -
CDR3 DNA: TGTGCCAGCAGCTTAGATCTGTTGAGAGCCGAAGCTTTCTTT
CDR3 protein: CASSLDLLRAEAFF

V gene: TRBV6-6
D gene: TRBD1
J gene: TRBJ1-4
clone size: -
CDR3 DNA: TGTGCCAGCAGCGCGACAGGGCCGAGGGAAAAACTGTTTTTT
CDR3 protein: CASSATGPREKLFF

V gene: TRBV7-6
D gene: -
J gene: TRBJ1-4
clone size: -
CDR3 DNA: TGTGCCAGCAGCCAGGACGCGAGGTGGGGAAAACTGTTTTTT
CDR3 protein: CASSQDARWGKLFF

V gene: TRBV5-4
D gene: TRBD2
J gene: TRBJ2-2
clone size: -
CDR3 DNA: TGTGCCAGCCGGCCTGTAGCGGGGGCGAACACCGGGGAGCTGTTTTTT
CDR3 protein: CASRPVAGANTGELFF

V gene: TRBV19
D gene: -
J gene: TRBJ1-5
clone size: -
CDR3 DNA: TGTGCCAGTAGTCCCAGCCCCTTTAGCAATCAGCCCCAGCATTTT
CDR3 protein: CASSPSPFSNQPQHF